This TCR beta chain was captured in a study of T cells after yellow fever vaccination. For this clonotype: One end of the junction varies from germline; a read error may be responsible.

TCRdb re-analysed the 5' RACE reads in MiXCR, keeping a single row per CDR3 protein. The sample lists tens of thousands of distinct CDR3 sequences, around 7.8% occurring once. The input for sequencing was CD8+ T cells sorted from PBMCs, taken around 10 days after the first yellow fever vaccination. The receptor was derived from a man aged 18 to 30 who received the YFV17D yellow fever vaccine.

In DNA, the CDR3 is TGTGCCAGCAGCTTGTGGGTAGCCAAAAACCTTCAGTACTTC. Protein: CASSLWVAKNLQYF. V and J are TRBV5-4 and TRBJ2-4; D is uncertain. CDR3 length: 14 amino acids. Germline CDR1 SGHNT, CDR2 YYREEE (reference sequence).